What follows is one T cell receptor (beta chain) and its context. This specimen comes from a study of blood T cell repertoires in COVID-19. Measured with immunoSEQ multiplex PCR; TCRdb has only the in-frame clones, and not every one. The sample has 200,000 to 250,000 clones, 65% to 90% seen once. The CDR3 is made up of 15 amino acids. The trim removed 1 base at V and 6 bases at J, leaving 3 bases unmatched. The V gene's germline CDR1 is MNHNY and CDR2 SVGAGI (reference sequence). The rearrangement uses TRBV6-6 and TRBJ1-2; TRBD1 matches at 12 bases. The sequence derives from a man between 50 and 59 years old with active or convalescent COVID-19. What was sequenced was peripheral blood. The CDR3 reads CASSYLGQGANGYTF. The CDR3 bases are TGTGCCAGCAGTTACTTGGGACAGGGGGCGAATGGCTACACCTTC.